This is a list of T cell receptor beta chains from one sample in a study of blood T cell repertoires in COVID-19. Here immunoSEQ multiplex PCR was the method, and the copy in TCRdb shows in-frame clones only, minus some. This table has 50,000 or so clones, roughly 90% appearing once. The specimen was peripheral blood. These TCRs come from a woman older than 75 with acute or convalescent COVID-19. Each CDR3 is given with its conserved first and last residue.

v_call	j_call	cdr3_aa
TRBV6-5	TRBJ2-2	CASSWTGGVIGELFF
TRBV7-9	TRBJ2-1	CASSFLPGLAGGRDEQFF
TRBV5-1	TRBJ1-3	CASSLETGRGNTIYF
TRBV27	TRBJ1-1	CASSHKTGNTEAFF
TRBV18	TRBJ2-3	CASSPLLPSATFGGPDTQYF
TRBV10-3	TRBJ1-6	CAISGGVSPLHF
TRBV18	TRBJ2-1	CASSGTSGSYNEQFF
TRBV11-2	TRBJ1-2	CASSRDRGSYGYTF
TRBV19	TRBJ2-5	CASRETGVNVETQYF
TRBV18	TRBJ1-5	CASSPPNSGGYSNQPQHF
TRBV3-1/TRBV3-2	TRBJ2-5	CASSQDRASGRARGTQYF
TRBV12-3/TRBV12-4	TRBJ2-1	CASRQSLDEQFF
TRBV11-1	TRBJ2-1	CASSPGLAGGYNEQFF
TRBV19	TRBJ2-1	CASSAAVYNEQFF
TRBV4-1	TRBJ1-2	CASSHEGQTNYGYTF
TRBV5-5	TRBJ1-2	CASSRTEEIYGYTF
TRBV30	TRBJ1-1	CAWTPLDRNTEAFF
TRBV5-1	TRBJ2-5	CASFPGAGEKTQYF
TRBV7-3	TRBJ2-7	CASSPGQGGSEQYF
TRBV2	TRBJ1-2	CASSSRRTANYGYTF
TRBV5-1	TRBJ2-7	CASSSTGGTYEQYF
TRBV4-1	TRBJ2-2	CASSRPRTGNTGELFF
TRBV9	TRBJ1-2	CASSVALDRDYGYTF
TRBV21-1	TRBJ2-7	CASSKRGQGSYEQYF
TRBV30	TRBJ1-6	CAWSVSGTGNSPLHF
TRBV11-2	TRBJ2-1	CASSLGQSNEQFF
TRBV2	TRBJ2-2	CASSKSGSPTGELFF
TRBV5-1	TRBJ2-2	CASSLVGENTGELFF
TRBV30	TRBJ1-1	CAWSLSGTEAFF
TRBV5-1	TRBJ2-2	CASSPEGDARELFF
TRBV5-1	TRBJ1-1	CASSPSSGGLNTEAFF
TRBV18	TRBJ1-2	CASSPDRAGYGYTF
TRBV5-1	TRBJ2-7	CASSLTGQGRGYEQYF
TRBV2	TRBJ1-1	CASSGETGNTEAFF
TRBV5-1	TRBJ2-1	CASSVTGLDKNEQFF
TRBV9	TRBJ2-5	CASSPGTSGRTKTQYF
TRBV5-6	TRBJ2-1	CASLRPGQSSSYNEQFF
TRBV7-6	TRBJ2-2	CASTHGSGRGTGELFF
TRBV24-1	TRBJ1-5	CATSGQGYNQPQHF
TRBV3-1/TRBV3-2	TRBJ1-2	CASSPNNNQGGYTF
TRBV2	TRBJ1-4	CASSPGTGGTNEKLFF
TRBV19	TRBJ1-1	CASSIQGNTEAFF
TRBV5-1	TRBJ1-1	CASSLEGQGYTEAFF